The 20 T cell receptor beta chains given below trace back to one sample, sequenced in a study of CD8+CD57+ T cells in acquired aplastic anemia. TCR beta VDJ and CDR3 profiling used genomic DNA as template. From the reads, TCRdb called clonotypes with MiXCR, one entry per CDR3 protein. The sample shows about 220,000 distinct CDR3 sequences, 34% of them seen only once. Sequencing was carried out using sorted CD4+, CD8+, or CD8+CD57+ T cells (not recorded which) from PBMCs. The receptors originated from a human donor in good health, serving as a control.

V gene TRBV15 combines with J gene TRBJ2-3; D gene uncertain. V was clipped by 3 bases and J by 5 bases, with 9 bases between them. Germline CDR1 reads LNHNV; CDR2 reads YYDKDF (reference sequence). The CDR3 loop spans 13 amino acids. The CDR3 DNA reads TGTGCCACCAGCAGGTGGAGAGGAGATACGCAGTATTTT. Protein: CATSRWRGDTQYF.

The chain recombines TRBV15 with TRBJ2-3; D call uncertain. The CDR3 extends over 14 amino acids. Between the trimmed V and J ends, which lost 5 bases and 6 bases, there was a span of 15 bases. Germline lookup yields CDR1 LNHNV and CDR2 YYDKDF (reference sequence). CDR3 nucleotides: TGTGCCACCAGCGTACGATTGACCCCCGATACGCAGTATTTT. It encodes CATSVRLTPDTQYF. The full variable domain, in which reference TRBV15 and TRBJ2-3 provide the parts outside the CDR3, is DAMVIQNPRYQVTQFGKPVTLSCSQTLNHNVMYWYQQKSSQAPKLLFHYYDKDFNNEADTPDNFQSRRPNTSFCFLDIRSPGLGDTAMYLCATSVRLTPDTQYFGPGTRLTVL.

Concerning this clonotype: One junction end does not reproduce the germline sequence, and a read error may be involved. This chain joins TRBV10-3 and TRBJ2-3; D remains ambiguous. The CDR3 consists of 12 residues. Germline CDR1 and CDR2: ENHRY and SYGVKD. This CDR3 is CASSERIDTQYF. The CDR3 DNA reads TGTGCCAGCAGTGAAAGAATAGATACGCAGTATTTT.

This clonotype was detected ten times or more. Here the CDR3 DNA reads TGTGCCAGCAGCTTCGGGCGGACCTACTCCTACGAGCAGTACTTC. Translated, it gives CASSFGRTYSYEQYF. The chain couples TRBV2 to TRBJ2-7; D gene unclear. The V end lost 6 bases, the J end lost 0 bases, and 15 bases lay between the germline ends. This CDR3 is 15 amino acids long. Germline CDR1 is SNHLY and CDR2 is FYNNEI. Full variable domain (outside the CDR3, taken from reference TRBV2 and TRBJ2-7): EPEVTQTPSHQVTQMGQEVILRCVPISNHLYFYWYRQILGQKVEFLVSFYNNEISEKSEIFDDQFSVERPDGSNFTLKIRSTKLEDSAMYFCASSFGRTYSYEQYFGPGTRLTVT.

This clonotype was picked up many times. CDR3 residues: CASSDKNTEAFF. In nucleotides, the CDR3 is TGTGCCAGCAGTGACAAGAACACTGAAGCTTTCTTT. V gene TRBV2 combines with J gene TRBJ1-1; no clear D. V lost 3 bases, J lost 1 base, and 3 bases lay in between. The CDR3 loop spans 12 amino acids. Looked up from germline, CDR1 is SNHLY and CDR2 is FYNNEI.

This clonotype was recorded many times. This chain uses TRBV7-9 with TRBJ2-7; 8 nucleotides agree with TRBD1. CDR1 and CDR2 from the germline V gene are SEHNR and FQNEAQ (reference sequence). The V gene end was trimmed by 5 bases and the J gene end by 1 base; junction bases not matched to a gene: 4. CDR3 size: 14 residues. The CDR3 region has the DNA TGTGCCAGCAGCAGCAGACAGGGGTCCTACGAGCAGTACTTC. Translated: CASSSRQGSYEQYF.

This clonotype has a count of ten or more. This chain connects TRBV7-2 to TRBJ2-7; D remains unclear. The ends were cut back, 6 bases at V and 1 base at J, with 4 bases in the middle. Germline V gene sequence: CDR1 SGHTA, CDR2 FQGNSA. CDR3 length: 11 amino acids. The chain's CDR3 is CASRGSYEQYF. The CDR3 DNA is TGTGCCAGCAGGGGGTCCTACGAGCAGTACTTC.

This clonotype appeared a few times. J is TRBJ1-1 and V is TRBV2; 10 nucleotides line up with TRBD1. The V gene's germline CDR1 is SNHLY and CDR2 FYNNEI. V trimming: 5 bases; J trimming: 4 bases; junction bases outside the gene matches: 7. This CDR3 has 15 amino acids. The CDR3 loop is CASSRTGGWSTEAFF. The CDR3, as DNA: TGTGCCAGCAGTAGGACAGGGGGATGGAGCACTGAAGCTTTCTTT.

The gene calls are TRBV28 and TRBJ1-2; D unresolved. Germline CDR1 is MDHEN and CDR2 is SYDVKM. Trimming shortened V by 4 bases and J by 8 bases, and 11 bases separated the two germline ends. The CDR3 contains 12 residues. The CDR3 DNA reads TGTGCCAGCAGTTCTTTAACCGGGGGCTACACCTTC. Translation gives CASSSLTGGYTF.

This clonotype came up many times. The chain joins TRBV12-3 or TRBV12-4 to TRBJ2-1, with TRBD2 identical over 14 bases. After removal of 6 bases from V and 8 bases from J, the junction contained 3 bases not matched to a gene. This CDR3 is built from 14 residues. CDR3 nucleotide sequence: TGTGCCAGCAGGGGACTAGCGGGAGCCCATGAGCAGTTCTTC. Translating it yields CASRGLAGAHEQFF.

Regarding this clonotype: With a much larger clone just one base away, this may be a read error. This chain uses TRBV6-1 with TRBJ1-2; D uncertain. Trimming took 0 bases from V and 10 from J, leaving 12 bases between them. The CDR3 has 13 amino acids. Germline loops: CDR1 MNHNS, CDR2 SASEGT. DNA of the CDR3: TGTGCCAGCAGTGAAGCTGAGGTTGAGGACTACACCTTC. This codes for CASSEAEVEDYTF.

CDR3: CASSPSGTSGRPYEQYF. In DNA form, the CDR3 reads TGTGCCAGCAGCCCTTCGGGGACTAGCGGGAGACCCTACGAGCAGTACTTC. The rearrangement links TRBV5-4 to TRBJ2-7; 14 bases are shared with TRBD2. Germline loops: CDR1 SGHNT, CDR2 YYREEE (reference sequence). With V trimmed by 4 bases and J by 2 bases, 8 bases remained unmatched. This CDR3 region has 17 residues.

Remarks on this clonotype: This clone may be a read error of a much larger clone one base away. This rearrangement joins TRBV6-1 to TRBJ1-5; no clear D gene. CDR3 length: 13 amino acids. Germline CDR1 is MNHNS and CDR2 is SASEGT. The CDR3 DNA sequence: TGTGCCAGCAGTGACATAAGCAGTCAGCCCCAGCATTTT. Protein sequence: CASSDISSQPQHF.

This chain links TRBV4-1 with TRBJ1-1; no reliable D call. V was cut by 0 bases and J by 2 bases, with 7 bases left in between. This CDR3 has 14 residues. The germline V gene has CDR1 MGHRA and CDR2 YSYEKL. This chain's CDR3 is CASSQEPANTEAFF. CDR3 nucleotides: TGCGCCAGCAGCCAAGAACCGGCCAACACTGAAGCTTTCTTT.

As regards this clonotype: At one boundary the junction diverges from the germline segment, which might be a read error. V usage is TRBV10-2 and J usage is TRBJ1-1, with TRBD1 as a possible D gene (6 bases). The CDR3 is made up of 12 amino acids. The germline V gene has CDR1 WSHSY and CDR2 SAAADI. CDR3 DNA: TGCGCCGGCAGTGAGAGACAGGCTGAAGCTTTCTTT. This codes for CAGSERQAEAFF.

This clonotype came up many times. The chain links TRBV29-1 to TRBJ1-1; TRBD1 agrees at 7 bases. The V segment lost 1 base and the J segment 6 bases; nucleotides outside the gene matches: 5. The CDR3 has 13 amino acids. Germline CDR1 and CDR2: SQVTM and ANQGSEA. CDR3 in DNA: TGCAGCGTTGAAGGCAGGGGGAGTCCTGAAGCTTTCTTT. Encoded protein: CSVEGRGSPEAFF.

This chain links TRBV11-1 with TRBJ2-2, with D tentatively TRBD1 (6 bases). Germline V gene sequence: CDR1 SGHAT, CDR2 FQDESV (reference sequence). This CDR3 is 18 amino acids long. Between the trimmed V and J ends, which lost 2 bases and 2 bases, there was a span of 18 bases. The CDR3 nucleotides read TGTGCCAGCAGCTTATTCAGCCTTACAGGGTCCAACACCGGGGAGCTGTTTTTT. This gives the protein CASSLFSLTGSNTGELFF.

This clonotype was detected only a few times. The genes are TRBV9 and TRBJ2-3; D not certain. Trimming shortened V by 4 bases and J by 3 bases, and 18 bases separated the two germline ends. The CDR3 spans 16 residues. The germline V gene encodes CDR1 SGDLS and CDR2 YYNGEE. CDR3 DNA: TGTGCCAGCAGCTCCTCCTTAGAGCCCCGAACAGATACGCAGTATTTT. Translation: CASSSSLEPRTDTQYF.

This sequence joins TRBV7-8 and TRBJ2-7; a possible D gene is TRBD1 (6 bases). CDR3 length: 18 residues. Looked up from germline, CDR1 is SGHVS and CDR2 is FQNEAQ. The ends were cut back, 8 bases at V and 0 bases at J, with 26 bases in the middle. CDR3 nucleotides: TGTGCCAGCGGGGTATCGGGACACCCACTGAAACCCTCCTACGAGCAGTACTTC. It yields the protein CASGVSGHPLKPSYEQYF.

Concerning this clonotype: This may stem from a read error, because a much larger clone lies one nucleotide away. The chain combines TRBV5-5 with TRBJ1-2; 7 nucleotides match TRBD1. Germline CDR1 is SGHKS and CDR2 is YYEKEE (reference sequence). The CDR3 runs to 13 residues. The CDR3 coding sequence is TGTGCCGGCAGCCCGGGGACAGACTATGGCTACACCTTC. This translates into CAGSPGTDYGYTF.